This TCR beta chain comes out of a study of T cell responses to AZD1222 COVID-19 vaccine. Findings and caveats of the study: Spike-wide vaccine-associated CD4 TCRs dominated at 160-218 and 743-854. Researchers took repertoire samples only after the peak T cell response had come.

Sequencing was performed with immunoSEQ multiplex PCR; in TCRdb, only in-frame clones are kept and a portion is missing. The table records approximately 61,000 clones, around 80% of them present only once. A remark on this clone: The antigen is unknown.

Looked up from germline, CDR1 is LGHDT and CDR2 is YNNKEL (reference sequence). V shed 6 bases, J shed 3 bases, and the junction held 7 bases outside the gene matches. The length of the CDR3 is 16 residues. This sequence originates from an adult who received the AZD1222 COVID-19 vaccine. The chain combines TRBV3-1 (or the pseudogene TRBV3-2) with TRBJ2-3, with TRBD2 identical over 12 bases. The sequencing here drew on peripheral blood, taken 28 days after the second AZD1222 dose. This chain's CDR3 is CASSPGLAGSTDTQYF. CDR3 in DNA: TGTGCCAGCAGTCCCGGACTAGCGGGATCGACAGATACGCAGTATTTT.